This is a list of T cell receptor beta chains from one sample in a study of T cell responses to AZD1222 COVID-19 vaccine. Profiling relied on immunoSEQ multiplex PCR, and the TCRdb table lists in-frame clones only, not all of them. This sample has around 130,000 clones, with roughly nine tenths found just once. The sequences come from peripheral blood, collected on day 0 of AZD1222 vaccination. These receptors all come from an adult in good health. Each CDR3 is given with its conserved first and last residue. Each record gives: D gene, J gene, V gene, clone size, CDR3 protein, CDR3 DNA. A D gene is named only where the DNA matches it firmly. For some rows the clone size is stated as once, few or many, or as a class when expanded; others skip it.

>NA|TRBJ2-7|TRBV10-3|NA
CAISESSLEQYF
TGTGCCATCAGTGAGTCAAGCCTCGAGCAGTACTTC
>NA|TRBJ1-3|TRBV7-2|NA
CASSLLGTSGNTIYF
TGTGCCAGCAGCTTATTGGGGACCTCTGGAAACACCATATATTTT
>TRBD1|TRBJ2-6|TRBV19|NA
CATKGGRVGANVLTF
TGTGCCACTAAAGGGGGCCGTGTTGGGGCCAACGTCCTGACTTTC
>NA|TRBJ1-6|TRBV3-1/TRBV3-2|once
CASSQGPYNSPLHF
TGTGCCAGCAGCCAAGGCCCCTATAATTCACCCCTCCACTTT
>NA|TRBJ1-2|TRBV24-1|NA
CATSDPGYAGGYTF
TGTGCCACCAGTGATCCAGGGTATGCGGGGGGCTACACCTTC
>NA|TRBJ2-3|TRBV28|NA
CASDTLGTDTQYF
TGTGCCAGCGATACCTTGGGCACAGATACGCAGTATTTT
>NA|TRBJ2-3|TRBV2|NA
CASKGQHSTDTQYF
TGTGCCAGCAAGGGGCAGCATAGCACAGATACGCAGTATTTT
>TRBD1|TRBJ1-5|TRBV2|NA
CASGFGQGNQPQHF
TGTGCCAGCGGTTTTGGACAGGGGAATCAGCCCCAGCATTTT
>NA|TRBJ1-2|TRBV4-3|NA
CASSQESTGGYGYTF
TGCGCCAGCAGCCAAGAATCGACCGGGGGCTATGGCTACACCTTC
>NA|TRBJ1-2|TRBV7-9|NA
CASSLVGGGGYGYTF
TGTGCCAGCAGCTTAGTGGGCGGCGGAGGCTATGGCTACACCTTC
>NA|TRBJ2-1|TRBV11-3|NA
CASSLGSAGINEQFF
TGTGCCAGCAGCTTAGGGTCGGCGGGGATAAATGAGCAGTTCTTC
>NA|TRBJ1-1|TRBV5-4|NA
CASSSIHVNTEAFF
TGTGCCAGCAGCTCCATCCACGTGAACACTGAAGCTTTCTTT
>NA|TRBJ2-7|TRBV7-3|NA
CASSLTHIGYEQYF
TGTGCCAGCAGCTTAACTCATATCGGGTACGAGCAGTACTTC
>NA|TRBJ2-1|TRBV6-2/TRBV6-3|NA
CASSYSMGTVANEQFF
TGTGCCAGCAGTTACTCGATGGGCACTGTGGCCAATGAGCAGTTCTTC
>NA|TRBJ2-2|TRBV27|NA
CASSLSRLTGELFF
TGTGCCAGCAGTTTATCCAGACTCACCGGGGAGCTGTTTTTT
>NA|TRBJ2-2|TRBV4-1|NA
CASSQRGWQGNTGELFF
TGCGCCAGCAGCCAAAGGGGGTGGCAGGGGAACACCGGGGAGCTGTTTTTT
>TRBD2|TRBJ2-2|TRBV27|NA
CASSLASAGVQPGELFF
TGTGCCAGCAGTTTAGCCTCGGCGGGAGTTCAGCCCGGGGAGCTGTTTTTT
>NA|TRBJ1-2|TRBV28|NA
CASSLLRDGIYGYTF
TGTGCCAGCAGTTTATTGCGGGACGGTATCTATGGCTACACCTTC
>TRBD2|TRBJ2-7|TRBV5-1|NA
CASSGLAGGTYEQYF
TGCGCCAGCAGTGGACTAGCGGGAGGTACCTACGAGCAGTACTTC
>NA|TRBJ2-7|TRBV4-3|NA
CASSQDLKRLTYEQYF
TGCGCCAGCAGCCAAGATTTGAAGCGACTAACCTACGAGCAGTACTTC
>TRBD2|TRBJ2-3|TRBV19|NA
CASSISHSGDTQYF
TGTGCCAGTAGTATCAGTCATAGCGGGGATACGCAGTATTTT
>NA|TRBJ1-3|TRBV10-3|NA
CAISNTGGNTIYF
TGTGCCATCAGTAACACAGGGGGAAACACCATATATTTT
>NA|TRBJ1-2|TRBV29-1|NA
CSVGGHRDYGYTF
TGCAGCGTGGGGGGGCATCGCGACTATGGCTACACCTTC
>NA|TRBJ1-3|TRBV3-1/TRBV3-2|NA
CASNPTGSGNTIYF
TGTGCCAGCAACCCAACTGGGTCCGGAAACACCATATATTTT
>NA|TRBJ1-4|TRBV10-3|NA
CAISESYSTNEKLFF
TGTGCCATCAGTGAGTCCTATTCAACTAATGAAAAACTGTTTTTT
>NA|TRBJ1-3|TRBV5-5|NA
CASTLFQGVEADTIYF
TGTGCCAGCACCCTGTTTCAGGGAGTGGAGGCAGACACCATATATTTT
>NA|TRBJ2-7|TRBV28|NA
CASKDGFAERAYEQYF
TGTGCCAGCAAGGACGGGTTCGCCGAGCGTGCCTACGAGCAGTACTTC
>NA|TRBJ2-1|TRBV7-3|NA
CASSEGLSLSDEQFF
TGTGCCAGCAGCGAGGGACTTTCGCTGAGTGATGAGCAGTTCTTC
>TRBD1|TRBJ1-2|TRBV7-2|NA
CASNYRGYGYTF
TGTGCCAGCAACTACAGGGGCTATGGCTACACCTTC
>NA|TRBJ1-1|TRBV25-1|NA
CASRSGGHTEAFF
TGTGCCAGCCGGTCCGGGGGCCACACTGAAGCTTTCTTT
>NA|TRBJ1-5|TRBV5-6|NA
CASSLDRAIQPQHF
TGTGCCAGCAGCTTGGACAGGGCTATTCAGCCCCAGCATTTT
>NA|TRBJ1-5|TRBV6-5|NA
CASRLDRGIGQPQHF
TGTGCCAGCAGGCTAGATCGGGGGATCGGGCAGCCCCAGCATTTT
>TRBD1|TRBJ2-3|TRBV4-3|NA
CASSQESQGVADTQYF
TGCGCCAGCAGCCAAGAATCACAGGGGGTTGCAGATACGCAGTATTTT
>TRBD1|TRBJ1-2|TRBV6-1|NA
CASSEARQGGRSGYTF
TGTGCCAGCAGTGAAGCTCGACAGGGGGGACGAAGTGGCTACACCTTC
>TRBD1|TRBJ2-7|TRBV4-2|once
CASSQGPDRALEEQYF
TGTGCCAGCAGCCAAGGCCCGGACAGGGCCCTTGAGGAGCAGTACTTC
>NA|TRBJ1-2|TRBV4-2|NA
CASSQQGNYGYTF
TGTGCCAGCAGCCAGCAGGGCAACTATGGCTACACCTTC
>TRBD2|TRBJ2-7|TRBV11-3|few
CASSLGGGGSYEQYF
TGTGCCAGCAGCTTAGGAGGCGGGGGATCCTACGAGCAGTACTTC